The rows below give T cell receptor beta chains drawn from one sample of a study of shared clonotypes between healthy human individuals. Using immunoSEQ multiplex PCR, the repertoire was profiled, and TCRdb retains in-frame clones only, with some absent. The data hold 2.3 million or so clones, with more than 85% observed a single time. The sample consisted of naive CD4+ T cells from PBMCs. The receptors here all came from a man younger than 30 in good health. Some clones in this sample may be carry-over from other donors' samples. CDR3s include the opening cysteine and the closing phenylalanine or tryptophan. The D gene is left open where the match is weak. Clone size, where shown, is once, few, many, or a class for clones that have expanded.

V gene	D gene	clone size	J gene	CDR3 protein	CDR3 DNA
TRBV5-5	TRBD1	NA	TRBJ2-5	CASSFGTGNYIETQYF	TGTGCCAGCAGCTTTGGGACAGGGAATTATATCGAGACCCAGTACTTC
TRBV2	TRBD1	NA	TRBJ2-1	CASSGAGTGVTYNEQFF	TGTGCCAGCAGCGGAGCCGGGACAGGAGTCACCTACAATGAGCAGTTCTTC
TRBV30	NA	NA	TRBJ2-7	CAWSVKRVEQYF	TGTGCCTGGAGTGTGAAAAGGGTCGAGCAGTACTTC
TRBV5-1	NA	NA	TRBJ2-7	CASSLAPYEQYF	TGCGCCAGCAGCTTGGCACCCTACGAGCAGTACTTC
TRBV27	TRBD2	NA	TRBJ2-1	CASSLSGRYYNEQFF	TGTGCCAGCAGTTTAAGCGGGAGGTATTACAATGAGCAGTTCTTC
TRBV14	NA	NA	TRBJ2-7	CASSPPGESYEQYF	TGTGCCAGCAGCCCCCCCGGGGAATCCTACGAGCAGTACTTC
TRBV6-1	NA	NA	TRBJ1-2	CASRTASIPTF	TGTGCCAGCAGGACCGCCTCTATCCCCACCTTC
TRBV7-9	NA	NA	TRBJ2-6	CASSLASDREASGANVLTF	TGTGCCAGCAGCTTAGCCTCCGACAGGGAGGCCTCTGGGGCCAACGTCCTGACTTTC
TRBV27	TRBD1	NA	TRBJ2-5	CASGQEVGETQYF	TGTGCCAGCGGACAGGAGGTGGGAGAGACCCAGTACTTC
TRBV7-6	TRBD2	once	TRBJ2-4	CASSWARGGAKNIQYF	TGTGCCAGCAGCTGGGCACGGGGGGGAGCCAAAAACATTCAGTACTTC
TRBV5-1	NA	NA	TRBJ2-5	CASSVGRQQETQYF	TGCGCCAGCAGCGTGGGGCGGCAACAAGAGACCCAGTACTTC
TRBV18	NA	NA	TRBJ2-7	CASSPPTVQQYEQYF	TGTGCCAGCTCACCACCGACCGTACAGCAATACGAGCAGTACTTC
TRBV9	NA	NA	TRBJ1-4	CASSVGPTGTNEKLFF	TGTGCCAGCAGCGTAGGACCGACGGGGACTAATGAAAAACTGTTTTTT
TRBV10-1	TRBD2	NA	TRBJ2-7	CAAGGGPRLRYEQYF	TGCGCCGCCGGGGGGGGACCGCGACTTCGCTACGAGCAGTACTTC
TRBV4-1	TRBD2	NA	TRBJ2-6	CASSQDIVLAGYSGANVLTF	TGCGCCAGCAGCCAAGATATCGTACTAGCGGGTTACTCTGGGGCCAACGTCCTGACTTTC
TRBV28	TRBD2	NA	TRBJ2-1	CASSGSGGMNEQFF	TGTGCCAGCAGCGGGAGCGGGGGGATGAATGAGCAGTTCTTC
TRBV2	NA	once	TRBJ2-1	CASSEERDLSFF	TGTGCCAGCAGTGAGGAACGGGACTTGTCGTTCTTC
TRBV7-2	NA	NA	TRBJ1-2	CASSLTPYGYTF	TGTGCCAGCAGCTTAACACCCTATGGCTACACCTTC
TRBV10-3	TRBD1	few	TRBJ1-1	CAIRTGQWDEAFF	TGTGCCATCAGAACGGGACAGTGGGATGAAGCTTTCTTT
TRBV7-9	TRBD1	NA	TRBJ2-2	CASSHPGQKTGELFF	TGTGCCAGCAGCCATCCGGGACAGAAGACCGGGGAGCTGTTTTTT
TRBV7-9	TRBD1	NA	TRBJ1-1	CASSLDPGQGATEAFF	TGTGCCAGCAGCTTAGACCCGGGACAGGGGGCAACTGAAGCTTTCTTT
TRBV27	NA	NA	TRBJ1-4	CASSLSRRGNGVEKLFF	TGTGCCAGCAGTTTATCTCGGCGGGGAAACGGAGTTGAAAAACTGTTTTTT
TRBV7-3	TRBD2	NA	TRBJ2-1	CASSRSGAGNEQFF	TGTGCCAGCAGCCGGAGCGGGGCGGGTAATGAGCAGTTCTTC
TRBV5-4	NA	NA	TRBJ1-1	CASSLDVSEAFF	TGTGCCAGCAGCTTGGATGTTTCTGAAGCTTTCTTT
TRBV11-3	NA	NA	TRBJ2-2	CASSLVGSGELFF	TGTGCCAGCAGCTTAGTGGGCAGCGGGGAGCTGTTTTTT
TRBV6-1	NA	NA	TRBJ1-5	CASSESQVGVSNQPQHF	TGTGCCAGCAGTGAAAGCCAGGTGGGGGTGTCAAATCAGCCCCAGCATTTT
TRBV5-1	NA	NA	TRBJ2-3	CASSFLLDPTDTQYF	TGCGCCAGCAGCTTCCTACTTGACCCCACAGATACGCAGTATTTT
TRBV28	NA	few	TRBJ1-5	CASSLGGMVSNQPQHF	TGTGCCAGCAGTTTAGGCGGTATGGTTAGCAATCAGCCCCAGCATTTT
TRBV5-1	TRBD2	NA	TRBJ2-3	CASSHGLAEGWGTDTQYF	TGCGCCAGCAGCCACGGACTAGCGGAGGGGTGGGGCACAGATACGCAGTATTTT
TRBV30	TRBD2	once	TRBJ2-1	CAWAGTSGYNEQFF	TGTGCCTGGGCCGGGACTAGCGGCTACAATGAGCAGTTCTTC
TRBV5-1	NA	NA	TRBJ2-2	CASSLAASLTGELFF	TGCGCCAGCAGCTTGGCAGCTAGCCTCACCGGGGAGCTGTTTTTT
TRBV7-2	TRBD1	NA	TRBJ1-1	CASSTTGATEAFF	TGTGCCAGCAGCACTACAGGGGCGACTGAAGCTTTCTTT
TRBV9	TRBD1	NA	TRBJ1-2	CASSRQQGATRYTF	TGTGCCAGCAGCCGACAGCAGGGGGCTACGCGCTACACCTTC
TRBV6-1	TRBD1	NA	TRBJ2-4	CASTTGTGGDSIQYF	TGTGCCAGTACTACCGGGACAGGGGGAGACAGCATTCAGTACTTC
TRBV14	TRBD1	NA	TRBJ2-2	CASSQQGADGELFF	TGTGCCAGCAGCCAACAGGGGGCGGACGGGGAGCTGTTTTTT
TRBV19	NA	NA	TRBJ1-5	CASSPPRTRPIVSNQPQHF	TGTGCCAGTAGTCCTCCCCGGACAAGACCTATAGTGAGCAATCAGCCCCAGCATTTT
TRBV6-1	TRBD1	once	TRBJ2-7	CASSAQGTYEQYF	TGTGCCAGCAGTGCACAGGGGACCTACGAGCAGTACTTC
TRBV9	TRBD2	NA	TRBJ2-1	CASSLVSGVSEQFF	TGTGCCAGCAGCCTCGTAAGCGGGGTCTCTGAGCAGTTCTTC
TRBV29-1	TRBD2	NA	TRBJ2-3	CSVETLAGGTDTQYF	TGCAGCGTCGAAACCTTAGCGGGAGGGACAGATACGCAGTATTTT
TRBV28	TRBD1	few	TRBJ1-3	CASRPQGSGNTIYF	TGTGCCAGCAGACCACAGGGGTCTGGAAACACCATATATTTT
TRBV14	TRBD2	NA	TRBJ2-7	CASSLRLAGGPWEQYF	TGTGCCAGCAGCCTCCGACTAGCGGGAGGCCCTTGGGAGCAGTACTTC
TRBV30	TRBD2	NA	TRBJ2-5	CAWALGLAGWAETQYF	TGTGCCTGGGCTTTGGGACTAGCGGGCTGGGCAGAGACCCAGTACTTC
TRBV7-2	NA	NA	TRBJ2-2	CASSLALAGAGELFF	TGTGCCAGCAGCTTAGCGCTGGCAGGAGCAGGGGAGCTGTTTTTT